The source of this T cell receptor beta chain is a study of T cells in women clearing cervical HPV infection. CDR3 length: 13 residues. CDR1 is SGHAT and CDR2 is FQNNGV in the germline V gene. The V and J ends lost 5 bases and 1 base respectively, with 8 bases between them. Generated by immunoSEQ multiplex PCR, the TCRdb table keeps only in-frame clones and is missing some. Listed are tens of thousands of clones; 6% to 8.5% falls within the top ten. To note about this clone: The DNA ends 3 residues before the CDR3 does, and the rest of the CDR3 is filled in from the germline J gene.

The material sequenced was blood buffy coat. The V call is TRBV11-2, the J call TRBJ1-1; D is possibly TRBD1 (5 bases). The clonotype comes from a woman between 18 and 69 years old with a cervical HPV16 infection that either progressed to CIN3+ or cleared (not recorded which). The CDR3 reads CASSDSQNTEAFF. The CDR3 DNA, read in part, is TGTGCCAGCAGCGACAGTCAGAACACTGAA.